This TCR beta chain was recovered during a study of CD8 T cells in ankylosing spondylitis. Overall study findings and caveats: According to the report, clones linked to the disease were significantly enriched in matched synovial fluid samples taken from ankylosing spondylitis patients. Several highly homologous variants made up a TCR beta motif, and this motif appeared characteristic of ankylosing spondylitis blood.

Quantitative molecular-barcoded 5'-RACE generated the TCR beta libraries. TCRdb recomputed calls from the 5' RACE reads with MiXCR, one row per CDR3 protein. The sample holds roughly 700,000 distinct CDR3 sequences, 15% to 20% seen once. This clonotype was picked up one time. Antigen: not known. The CDR3 totals 13 residues. Germline CDR1 and CDR2: MDHEN and SYDVKM. The source is a male donor with ankylosing spondylitis. The chain recombines TRBV28 with TRBJ2-5; 10 nucleotides align to TRBD1. Sequenced sample: blood, either unsorted or a sorted T cell fraction (not recorded which). The CDR3 region is CAAGQGYRETQYF. The CDR3 DNA follows: TGTGCGGCGGGACAGGGGTATCGGGAGACCCAGTACTTC.